The rows below give T cell receptor beta chains drawn from one sample of a study of T cells in Graves' hyperthyroidism and ophthalmopathy. TCRdb itself ran the multiplex PCR reads through MiXCR, one entry per CDR3 protein. The repertoire holds some 320,000 distinct CDR3 sequences, 12% to 15% seen once, with roughly 35% in the top ten. The sample taken for sequencing was blood. These receptors came from a woman in her 40s with Graves' ophthalmopathy. CDR3s include the opening cysteine and the closing phenylalanine or tryptophan. Fields, in order: V gene, CDR3 length, J gene, clone size, D gene, CDR3 protein, CDR3 DNA. A D gene is named only where the DNA matches it firmly. Size is stated for part of the rows, as once, few or many counts, or as a class when the clone is expanded.

v_gene: TRBV20-1; len: 13; j_gene: TRBJ2-3; abundance: -; d_gene: -; CDR3aa: CSAWGPATDTQYF; CDR3nt: TGCAGTGCTTGGGGGCCGGCCACAGATACGCAGTATTTT
v_gene: TRBV5-5; len: 14; j_gene: TRBJ1-5; abundance: -; d_gene: -; CDR3aa: CASSLGDYNQPQHF; CDR3nt: TGTGCCAGCAGCTTGGGGGATTACAATCAGCCCCAGCATTTT
v_gene: TRBV12-3/TRBV12-4; len: 11; j_gene: TRBJ1-1; abundance: many; d_gene: -; CDR3aa: CASSRRFGAFF; CDR3nt: TGTGCCAGCAGTAGACGCTTTGGAGCTTTCTTT
v_gene: TRBV12-3/TRBV12-4; len: 14; j_gene: TRBJ2-1; abundance: many; d_gene: -; CDR3aa: CASSLGPKTAEQFF; CDR3nt: TGTGCCAGCAGTTTGGGACCCAAGACGGCTGAGCAGTTCTTC
v_gene: TRBV6-1; len: 18; j_gene: TRBJ1-6; abundance: -; d_gene: -; CDR3aa: CASSEATPGRSNNSPLHF; CDR3nt: TGTGCCAGCAGTGAAGCGACTCCGGGGCGGTCCAACAATTCACCCCTCCACTTT
v_gene: TRBV10-1; len: 18; j_gene: TRBJ2-1; abundance: -; d_gene: -; CDR3aa: CASSEGPIGSIPSDEQFF; CDR3nt: TGCGCCAGCAGTGAGGGTCCGATAGGATCGATCCCCAGTGATGAGCAGTTCTTC
v_gene: TRBV4-2; len: 15; j_gene: TRBJ2-7; abundance: -; d_gene: -; CDR3aa: CASSSGAVSSYEQYF; CDR3nt: TGTGCCAGCAGCTCCGGGGCCGTGAGCTCCTACGAGCAGTACTTC
v_gene: TRBV27; len: 12; j_gene: TRBJ1-2; abundance: -; d_gene: -; CDR3aa: CASSSRWSGYTF; CDR3nt: TGTGCCAGCAGTTCCCGGTGGAGTGGCTACACCTTC
v_gene: TRBV11-1; len: 15; j_gene: TRBJ2-7; abundance: many; d_gene: TRBD1; CDR3aa: CASSDAGTGYYEQYF; CDR3nt: TGTGCCAGCAGCGACGCCGGGACAGGATACTACGAGCAGTACTTC
v_gene: TRBV20-1; len: 17; j_gene: TRBJ2-1; abundance: few; d_gene: -; CDR3aa: CSAREGGPTSSYNEQFF; CDR3nt: TGCAGTGCTAGAGAGGGGGGGCCGACGAGCTCCTACAATGAGCAGTTCTTC
v_gene: TRBV9; len: 12; j_gene: TRBJ2-2; abundance: few; d_gene: -; CDR3aa: CASSEKGGELFF; CDR3nt: TGTGCCAGCAGCGAAAAGGGCGGGGAGCTGTTTTTT
v_gene: TRBV28; len: 14; j_gene: TRBJ2-2; abundance: few; d_gene: -; CDR3aa: CASSVDYQTGELFF; CDR3nt: TGTGCCTCCAGCGTGGACTACCAGACCGGGGAGCTGTTTTTT
v_gene: TRBV27; len: 16; j_gene: TRBJ2-1; abundance: many; d_gene: TRBD2; CDR3aa: CASSFGTSGSYNEQFF; CDR3nt: TGTGCCAGCAGTTTCGGGACTAGCGGATCCTACAATGAGCAGTTCTTC
v_gene: TRBV5-4; len: 14; j_gene: TRBJ2-3; abundance: -; d_gene: -; CDR3aa: CASSLDGVTDTQYF; CDR3nt: TGTGCCAGCAGCTTGGACGGGGTAACAGATACGCAGTATTTT
v_gene: TRBV28; len: 14; j_gene: TRBJ1-2; abundance: many; d_gene: -; CDR3aa: CASSITTGRGGYTF; CDR3nt: TGTGCCAGCTCAATCACGACGGGGCGCGGGGGCTACACCTTC
v_gene: TRBV4-1; len: 16; j_gene: TRBJ1-5; abundance: -; d_gene: TRBD1; CDR3aa: CASSQVQGAARQPQHF; CDR3nt: TGCGCCAGCAGCCAGGTACAGGGGGCGGCGAGACAGCCCCAGCATTTT